This is a list of T cell receptor beta chains from one sample in a study of CD8 T cells in Susac syndrome. TCRdb fed the immunoSEQ multiplex PCR reads into MiXCR, producing one record per CDR3 protein. The table shows about 150,000 distinct CDR3 sequences, with 90% to 95% occurring only once. Sequences were obtained from CD4+ T cells from PBMCs. All receptors derive from a human donor with multiple sclerosis. CDR3s include the opening cysteine and the closing phenylalanine or tryptophan. A D gene is named only where the DNA matches it firmly. Clone size is given for some rows only: seen once, a few or many times, or a class if the clone is expanded.

j_call: TRBJ2-7
clone_size: NA
v_call: TRBV2
d_call: TRBD1
cdr3_nt: TGTGCCAGCAGTGAGATACTGGGACAGGCAAAGTACGAGCAGTACTTC
cdr3_aa: CASSEILGQAKYEQYF

j_call: TRBJ2-6
clone_size: NA
v_call: TRBV7-9
d_call: NA
cdr3_nt: TGTGCCAGCAGCGGCCGGCCCTCTGGGGCCAACGTCCTGACTTTC
cdr3_aa: CASSGRPSGANVLTF

j_call: TRBJ2-1
clone_size: NA
v_call: TRBV2
d_call: TRBD2
cdr3_nt: TGTGCCAGCAGTGCGGGGGGAATCTCCTACAATGAGCAGTTCTTC
cdr3_aa: CASSAGGISYNEQFF

j_call: TRBJ2-3
clone_size: NA
v_call: TRBV28
d_call: TRBD2
cdr3_nt: TGTGCCAGCAGTTACCCGGGACTAGCGGACACAGATACGCAGTATTTT
cdr3_aa: CASSYPGLADTDTQYF

j_call: TRBJ1-3
clone_size: once
v_call: TRBV3-1
d_call: NA
cdr3_nt: TGTGCCAGCAGCCAAACTCGAAACTCTGGAAACACCATATATTTT
cdr3_aa: CASSQTRNSGNTIYF

j_call: TRBJ1-2
clone_size: NA
v_call: TRBV28
d_call: TRBD1
cdr3_nt: TGTGCCAGCGTACCCCAGGGGGTTAAGGGCTACACCTTC
cdr3_aa: CASVPQGVKGYTF

j_call: TRBJ1-5
clone_size: once
v_call: TRBV4-1
d_call: TRBD1
cdr3_nt: TGCGCCAGCAGCCAAGGGGACAGGGGTTGGAGCAATCAGCCCCAGCATTTT
cdr3_aa: CASSQGDRGWSNQPQHF

j_call: TRBJ1-1
clone_size: NA
v_call: TRBV9
d_call: NA
cdr3_nt: TGTGCCAGCAGCGCCCGACAGTACACTGAAGCTTTCTTT
cdr3_aa: CASSARQYTEAFF

j_call: TRBJ1-6
clone_size: NA
v_call: TRBV7-2
d_call: NA
cdr3_nt: TGTGCCAGCAGCCCGGGACTGAACTATAATTCACCCCTCCACTTT
cdr3_aa: CASSPGLNYNSPLHF

j_call: TRBJ2-7
clone_size: once
v_call: TRBV3-1
d_call: NA
cdr3_nt: TGTGCCAGCAGCCCACTTTGGGGGGGGGCCTCCTACGAGCAGTACTTC
cdr3_aa: CASSPLWGGASYEQYF

j_call: TRBJ2-3
clone_size: NA
v_call: TRBV19
d_call: TRBD2
cdr3_nt: TGTGCCAGTAGTTGGGACTATCCCCCCCGGGCGGATACGCAGTATTTT
cdr3_aa: CASSWDYPPRADTQYF

j_call: TRBJ2-1
clone_size: NA
v_call: TRBV18
d_call: NA
cdr3_nt: TGTGCCAGCTCACCATCCCGGGGGGCGCGGGACAATGAGCAGTTCTTC
cdr3_aa: CASSPSRGARDNEQFF

j_call: TRBJ2-7
clone_size: NA
v_call: TRBV10-3
d_call: NA
cdr3_nt: TGTGCCATCAGTGAGTCGGCGGGTACGTCCTACGAGCAGTACTTC
cdr3_aa: CAISESAGTSYEQYF

j_call: TRBJ2-3
clone_size: NA
v_call: TRBV6-6
d_call: NA
cdr3_nt: TGTGCCAGCAGTCCAGTGGGGGATACGCAGTATTTT
cdr3_aa: CASSPVGDTQYF

j_call: TRBJ2-1
clone_size: NA
v_call: TRBV4-3
d_call: NA
cdr3_nt: TGCGCCAGCAGCGGATCAGCCGGGGCACCGTGGGACCAAAGCAATGAGCAGTTCTTC
cdr3_aa: CASSGSAGAPWDQSNEQFF

j_call: TRBJ2-2
clone_size: NA
v_call: TRBV7-3
d_call: NA
cdr3_nt: TGTGCCAGCAGCTTCGGGTTGTTTGGAGCCGGGGAGCTGTTTTTT
cdr3_aa: CASSFGLFGAGELFF

j_call: TRBJ1-2
clone_size: NA
v_call: TRBV9
d_call: NA
cdr3_nt: TGTGCCAGCAGCGTAGTAGACAGATATAGCTATGGCTACACCTTC
cdr3_aa: CASSVVDRYSYGYTF

j_call: TRBJ2-7
clone_size: NA
v_call: TRBV12-3/TRBV12-4
d_call: NA
cdr3_nt: TGTGCCAGCAGTTTCCATAAGGGTAGCGAGCAGTACTTC
cdr3_aa: CASSFHKGSEQYF

j_call: TRBJ2-7
clone_size: NA
v_call: TRBV28
d_call: NA
cdr3_nt: TGTGCCAGCAGTCTGGGCCATACCTACGAGCAGTACTTC
cdr3_aa: CASSLGHTYEQYF

j_call: TRBJ2-3
clone_size: NA
v_call: TRBV27
d_call: TRBD2
cdr3_nt: TGTGCCAGCAGTTGGGGACTAGCGGGAGGTACAGATACGCAGTATTTT
cdr3_aa: CASSWGLAGGTDTQYF

j_call: TRBJ1-6
clone_size: NA
v_call: TRBV7-8
d_call: TRBD1
cdr3_nt: TGTGCCAGCAGCTTAGCGGGACAGGGCGGACTCCACTTT
cdr3_aa: CASSLAGQGGLHF

j_call: TRBJ2-3
clone_size: NA
v_call: TRBV7-2
d_call: NA
cdr3_nt: TGTGCCAGCAGCTTCAGTGGAGGGGTCCCAGATACGCAGTATTTT
cdr3_aa: CASSFSGGVPDTQYF

j_call: TRBJ2-7
clone_size: NA
v_call: TRBV5-1
d_call: NA
cdr3_nt: TGCGCCAGCAGAGAAAGGGGCCAATCCTACGAGCAGTACTTC
cdr3_aa: CASRERGQSYEQYF

j_call: TRBJ2-5
clone_size: NA
v_call: TRBV18
d_call: TRBD1
cdr3_nt: TGTGCCAGCTCACCGGGACAGGAAGAGACCCAGTACTTC
cdr3_aa: CASSPGQEETQYF

j_call: TRBJ1-1
clone_size: NA
v_call: TRBV18
d_call: NA
cdr3_nt: TGTGCCAGCTCAACCACAGGGACGAACACTGAAGCTTTCTTT
cdr3_aa: CASSTTGTNTEAFF

j_call: TRBJ2-3
clone_size: NA
v_call: TRBV2
d_call: NA
cdr3_nt: TGTGCCAGCAGTTGGCTAGCGAGAGATACGCAGTATTTT
cdr3_aa: CASSWLARDTQYF

j_call: TRBJ2-7
clone_size: NA
v_call: TRBV6-5
d_call: NA
cdr3_nt: TGTGCCAGCAGCACCATACCCGGGGAGCAGTACTTC
cdr3_aa: CASSTIPGEQYF

j_call: TRBJ2-1
clone_size: NA
v_call: TRBV4-1
d_call: TRBD2
cdr3_nt: TGCGCCAGCAGGCCGACTAGCCCATTAAGCTCCTACAATGAGCAGTTCTTC
cdr3_aa: CASRPTSPLSSYNEQFF

j_call: TRBJ1-2
clone_size: once
v_call: TRBV19
d_call: NA
cdr3_nt: TGTGCCAGTAGTATATCGAATGGAGCCTCCTATGGCTACACCTTC
cdr3_aa: CASSISNGASYGYTF

j_call: TRBJ2-7
clone_size: NA
v_call: TRBV28
d_call: NA
cdr3_nt: TGTGCCAGCAGGCCCGGGACTGCTTTGGACGAGCAGTACTTC
cdr3_aa: CASRPGTALDEQYF

j_call: TRBJ1-6
clone_size: NA
v_call: TRBV6-6
d_call: NA
cdr3_nt: TGTGCCAGCACCCTAGGGGAGAGGAGAGGATCACCCCTCCACTTT
cdr3_aa: CASTLGERRGSPLHF

j_call: TRBJ2-6
clone_size: NA
v_call: TRBV7-2
d_call: TRBD1
cdr3_nt: TGTGCCAGCAGCTTTGAGGGGGCATCCGGGGCCAACGTCCTGACTTTC
cdr3_aa: CASSFEGASGANVLTF

j_call: TRBJ1-1
clone_size: NA
v_call: TRBV12-3/TRBV12-4
d_call: NA
cdr3_nt: TGTGCCAGCAGGATGAACACTGAAGCTTTCTTT
cdr3_aa: CASRMNTEAFF

j_call: TRBJ2-3
clone_size: NA
v_call: TRBV7-2
d_call: NA
cdr3_nt: TGTGCCAGCAGCTTCGGTTCGGAACTCCGGTCAGATACGCAGTATTTT
cdr3_aa: CASSFGSELRSDTQYF

j_call: TRBJ1-3
clone_size: NA
v_call: TRBV9
d_call: NA
cdr3_nt: TGTGCCAGCAGCGTACAGGGCGGAAACACCATATATTTT
cdr3_aa: CASSVQGGNTIYF

j_call: TRBJ1-1
clone_size: once
v_call: TRBV5-1
d_call: TRBD1
cdr3_nt: TGCGCCAGCAGCTTGGAGGGGGCGCAAGCTGAAGCTTTCTTT
cdr3_aa: CASSLEGAQAEAFF

j_call: TRBJ1-4
clone_size: NA
v_call: TRBV7-2
d_call: NA
cdr3_nt: TGTGCCAGCAGCTTAGATCACGCAACTAATGAAAAACTGTTTTTT
cdr3_aa: CASSLDHATNEKLFF

j_call: TRBJ2-7
clone_size: NA
v_call: TRBV14
d_call: TRBD1
cdr3_nt: TGTGCCAGCAGCCAAGTACAGGGGCGGGAGCAGTACTTC
cdr3_aa: CASSQVQGREQYF

j_call: TRBJ2-7
clone_size: NA
v_call: TRBV28
d_call: NA
cdr3_nt: TGTGCCAGCTACCCGGGTGGAGGAGGTTCATCCTACGAGCAGTACTTC
cdr3_aa: CASYPGGGGSSYEQYF

j_call: TRBJ2-7
clone_size: NA
v_call: TRBV5-1
d_call: NA
cdr3_nt: TGCGCCAGCAGCTTTGGTGGGGTTCTGAACGAGCAGTACTTC
cdr3_aa: CASSFGGVLNEQYF

j_call: TRBJ2-5
clone_size: NA
v_call: TRBV15
d_call: TRBD1
cdr3_nt: TGTGCCACCAGGGATGGACAGGGCGAAGGGTACCAAGAGACCCAGTACTTC
cdr3_aa: CATRDGQGEGYQETQYF

j_call: TRBJ2-3
clone_size: NA
v_call: TRBV29-1
d_call: TRBD1
cdr3_nt: TGCAGCCTTCAGACAGGGCTCACAGATACGCAGTATTTT
cdr3_aa: CSLQTGLTDTQYF

j_call: TRBJ2-3
clone_size: NA
v_call: TRBV20-1
d_call: TRBD2
cdr3_nt: TGCAGTGCTAGAGATCAAGGCGGGAGGGTATACACAGATACGCAGTATTTT
cdr3_aa: CSARDQGGRVYTDTQYF

j_call: TRBJ1-2
clone_size: NA
v_call: TRBV20-1
d_call: NA
cdr3_nt: TGCAGTGCTAGGCCACTAGAACTGGGTTGGGACTATGGCTACACCTTC
cdr3_aa: CSARPLELGWDYGYTF

j_call: TRBJ1-1
clone_size: NA
v_call: TRBV15
d_call: NA
cdr3_nt: TGTGCCACCAGCAGCCGATACCCTACTGAAGCTTTCTTT
cdr3_aa: CATSSRYPTEAFF

j_call: TRBJ1-1
clone_size: NA
v_call: TRBV5-1
d_call: TRBD1
cdr3_nt: TGCGCCAGCAGTCTCGGGACAGGGGGCACTGAAGCTTTCTTT
cdr3_aa: CASSLGTGGTEAFF

j_call: TRBJ2-1
clone_size: NA
v_call: TRBV5-1
d_call: TRBD2
cdr3_nt: TGCGCCAGCAGCAAGGGACTAGCGGGAGTAGGGGAGAGCAATGAGCAGTTCTTC
cdr3_aa: CASSKGLAGVGESNEQFF

j_call: TRBJ1-1
clone_size: NA
v_call: TRBV7-2
d_call: NA
cdr3_nt: TGTGCCAGCAGCTTAGAAGGGGGAACCACTGAAGCTTTCTTT
cdr3_aa: CASSLEGGTTEAFF

j_call: TRBJ1-6
clone_size: once
v_call: TRBV2
d_call: NA
cdr3_nt: TGTGCCAGCAGTGGACGGGCCAGTCTCCAGTCACCCCTCCACTTT
cdr3_aa: CASSGRASLQSPLHF

j_call: TRBJ1-2
clone_size: NA
v_call: TRBV7-2
d_call: NA
cdr3_nt: TGTGCCAGCAGCCTCCAGGGCACCCGCTATGGCTACACCTTC
cdr3_aa: CASSLQGTRYGYTF

j_call: TRBJ1-6
clone_size: NA
v_call: TRBV7-9
d_call: NA
cdr3_nt: TGTGCCAGCAGCCGACTTGTTAGCTCCTATAATTCACCCCTCCACTTT
cdr3_aa: CASSRLVSSYNSPLHF

j_call: TRBJ1-1
clone_size: once
v_call: TRBV7-9
d_call: TRBD1
cdr3_nt: TGTGCCAGCAGCTTAGGGACAGGGAGCACCATGAACACTGAAGCTTTCTTT
cdr3_aa: CASSLGTGSTMNTEAFF

j_call: TRBJ2-1
clone_size: NA
v_call: TRBV20-1
d_call: TRBD2
cdr3_nt: TGCAGTGCAGAGGGAACTAGCGGGGGGGCCGGGGACAATGAGCAGTTCTTC
cdr3_aa: CSAEGTSGGAGDNEQFF

j_call: TRBJ2-5
clone_size: once
v_call: TRBV7-8
d_call: NA
cdr3_nt: TGTGCCAGCAGCTCCTTCGCGACGGACATATTCCAGTACTTC
cdr3_aa: CASSSFATDIFQYF

j_call: TRBJ2-2
clone_size: NA
v_call: TRBV24-1
d_call: NA
cdr3_nt: TGTGCCACTGGCGATTTGACCGGGGAGCTGTTTTTT
cdr3_aa: CATGDLTGELFF

j_call: TRBJ2-1
clone_size: NA
v_call: TRBV20-1
d_call: NA
cdr3_nt: TGCAGTGCTAGAAGTCTTGAGGCCTACAATGAGCAGTTCTTC
cdr3_aa: CSARSLEAYNEQFF

j_call: TRBJ2-6
clone_size: NA
v_call: TRBV2
d_call: NA
cdr3_nt: TGTGCCAGCACCTGGGACGGCATCTCTGGGGCCAACGTCCTGACTTTC
cdr3_aa: CASTWDGISGANVLTF